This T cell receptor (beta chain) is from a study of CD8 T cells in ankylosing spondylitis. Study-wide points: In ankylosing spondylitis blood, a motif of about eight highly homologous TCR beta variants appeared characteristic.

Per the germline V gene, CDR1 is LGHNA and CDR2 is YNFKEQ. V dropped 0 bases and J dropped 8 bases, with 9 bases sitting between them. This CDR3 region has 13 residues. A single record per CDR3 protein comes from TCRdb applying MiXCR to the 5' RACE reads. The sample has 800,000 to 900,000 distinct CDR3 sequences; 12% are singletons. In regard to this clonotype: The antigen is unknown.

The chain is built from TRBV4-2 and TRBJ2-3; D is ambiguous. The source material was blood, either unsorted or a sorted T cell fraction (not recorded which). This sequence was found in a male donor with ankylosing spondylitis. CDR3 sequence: CASSQDLRTTQYF. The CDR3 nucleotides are TGTGCCAGCAGCCAAGATTTGCGCACTACGCAGTATTTT.